The present TCR beta chain was sequenced within a study of vaccination effects on CD4 cells after COVID-19. Overall study context: A couple of convalescent patients provided samples 16 days and one week prevaccination. Study-level results: Substantial clonal contraction characterized both infection- and vaccine-induced clones late after vaccination.

Sequencing in the ViraFEST assay came after antigen-specific CD4+ T cells had been expanded with viral peptide pools, which were used to stimulate PBMC. Culture proceeded for more than 8 days, and CD4+ T cells were then isolated. Convalescent patients had PCR-confirmed SARS-CoV-2 infection between March and December 2020. Researchers reported culturing 2 million to 2.5 million PBMC in each well, adding approximately 9.4 IU/ml IL-2 and roughly 10 ug/ml peptides. IL-2 medium was substituted for half the medium on days 3 and 7. The assay was immunoSEQ multiplex PCR, and TCRdb's table has in-frame clones only and misses some. The data show under 25,000 clones, 74% seen once. The CDR3 covers 17 residues. Per germline, CDR1 SGHNT and CDR2 YYREEE (reference sequence). The V end was cut by 4 bases, the J end by 4 bases, with 18 bases between. Notes on this clone: Antigen specificity is unknown.

This receptor was identified in a human donor who had a prior SARS-CoV-2 infection. V gene TRBV5-4 combines with J gene TRBJ2-6; tentative D call: TRBD1 (5 bases). This specimen consisted of CD4+ T cells from PBMCs cultured with a peptide pool, obtained before COVID-19 vaccination. This CDR3 reads CASSRLGKGFGANVLTF. CDR3 coding DNA: TGTGCCAGCAGCCGTCTGGGTAAGGGGTTCGGGGCCAACGTCCTGACTTTC. Complete variable domain (other parts from reference TRBV5-4 and TRBJ2-6): ETGVTQSPTHLIKTRGQQVTLRCSSQSGHNTVSWYQQALGQGPQFIFQYYREEENGRGNFPPRFSGLQFPNYSSELNVNALELDDSALYLCASSRLGKGFGANVLTFGAGSRLTVL.